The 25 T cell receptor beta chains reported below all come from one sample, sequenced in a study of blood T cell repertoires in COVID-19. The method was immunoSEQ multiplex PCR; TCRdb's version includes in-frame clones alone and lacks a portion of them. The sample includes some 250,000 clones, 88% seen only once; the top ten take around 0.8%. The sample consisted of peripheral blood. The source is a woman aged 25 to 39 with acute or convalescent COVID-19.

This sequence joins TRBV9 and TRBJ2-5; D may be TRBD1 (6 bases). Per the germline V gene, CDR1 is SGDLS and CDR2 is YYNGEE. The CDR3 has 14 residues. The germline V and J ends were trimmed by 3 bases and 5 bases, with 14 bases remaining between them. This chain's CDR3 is CASSGGGSRETQYF. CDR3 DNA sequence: TGTGCCAGCAGCGGAGGGGGTAGCAGGGAGACCCAGTACTTC.

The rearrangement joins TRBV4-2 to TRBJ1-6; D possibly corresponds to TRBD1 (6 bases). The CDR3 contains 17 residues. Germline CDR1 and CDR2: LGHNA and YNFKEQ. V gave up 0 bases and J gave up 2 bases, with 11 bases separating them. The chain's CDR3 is CASSQDPGDPYNSPLHF. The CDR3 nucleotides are TGTGCCAGCAGCCAAGATCCAGGGGACCCCTATAATTCACCCCTCCACTTT.

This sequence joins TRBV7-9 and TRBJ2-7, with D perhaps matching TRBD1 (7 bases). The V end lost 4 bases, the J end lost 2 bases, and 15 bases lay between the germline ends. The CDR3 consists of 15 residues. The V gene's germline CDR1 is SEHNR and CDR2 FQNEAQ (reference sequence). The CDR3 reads CASSSQGTLAYEQYF. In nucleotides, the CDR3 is TGTGCCAGCAGCTCACAGGGGACTTTGGCCTACGAGCAGTACTTC.

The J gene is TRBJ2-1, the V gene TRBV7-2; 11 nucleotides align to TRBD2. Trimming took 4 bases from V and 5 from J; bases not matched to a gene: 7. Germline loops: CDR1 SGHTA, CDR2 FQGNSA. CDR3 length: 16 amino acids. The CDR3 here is CASSSPLAGVHNEQFF. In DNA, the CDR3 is TGTGCCAGCAGCTCCCCACTAGCGGGGGTCCACAATGAGCAGTTCTTC.

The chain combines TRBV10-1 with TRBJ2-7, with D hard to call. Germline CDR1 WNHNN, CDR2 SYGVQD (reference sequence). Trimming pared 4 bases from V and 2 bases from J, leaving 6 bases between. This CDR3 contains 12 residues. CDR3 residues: CASSVAAYEQYF. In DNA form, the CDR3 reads TGCGCCAGCAGTGTGGCCGCCTACGAGCAGTACTTC.

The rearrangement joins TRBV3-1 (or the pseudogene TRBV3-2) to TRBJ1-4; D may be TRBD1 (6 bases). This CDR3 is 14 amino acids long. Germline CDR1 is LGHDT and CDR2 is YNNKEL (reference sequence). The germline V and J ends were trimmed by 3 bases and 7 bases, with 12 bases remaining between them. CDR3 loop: CASSQSGAFEKLFF. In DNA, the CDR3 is TGTGCCAGCAGCCAGTCAGGGGCGTTTGAAAAACTGTTTTTT.

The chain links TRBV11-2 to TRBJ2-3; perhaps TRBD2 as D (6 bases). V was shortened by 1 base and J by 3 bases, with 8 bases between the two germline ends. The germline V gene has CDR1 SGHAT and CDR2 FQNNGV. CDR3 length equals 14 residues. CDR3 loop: CASSLAGVTDTQYF. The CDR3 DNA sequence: TGTGCCAGCAGCTTAGCGGGGGTAACAGATACGCAGTATTTT.

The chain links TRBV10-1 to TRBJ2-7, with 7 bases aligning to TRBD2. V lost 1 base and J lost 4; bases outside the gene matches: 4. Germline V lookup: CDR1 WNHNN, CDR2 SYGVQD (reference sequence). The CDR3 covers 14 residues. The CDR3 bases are TGCGCCAGCAGTGAGTACCAGCGGGGTTACGAGCAGTACTTC. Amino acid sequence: CASSEYQRGYEQYF.

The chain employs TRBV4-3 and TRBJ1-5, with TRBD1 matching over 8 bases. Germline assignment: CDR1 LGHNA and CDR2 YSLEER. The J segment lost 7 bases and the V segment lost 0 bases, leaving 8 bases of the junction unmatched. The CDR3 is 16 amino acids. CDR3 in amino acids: CASSQDRPQGGQPQHF. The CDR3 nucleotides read TGCGCCAGCAGCCAAGATCGCCCACAGGGGGGCCAGCCCCAGCATTTT.

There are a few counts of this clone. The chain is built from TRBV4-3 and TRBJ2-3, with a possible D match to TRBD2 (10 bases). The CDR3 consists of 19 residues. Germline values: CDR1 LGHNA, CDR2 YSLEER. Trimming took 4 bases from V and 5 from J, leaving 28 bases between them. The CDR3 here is CASSRSGTGSSGSQDTQYF. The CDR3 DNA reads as TGCGCCAGCAGCCGTTCCGGGACAGGGTCTAGCGGGAGTCAAGATACGCAGTATTTT.

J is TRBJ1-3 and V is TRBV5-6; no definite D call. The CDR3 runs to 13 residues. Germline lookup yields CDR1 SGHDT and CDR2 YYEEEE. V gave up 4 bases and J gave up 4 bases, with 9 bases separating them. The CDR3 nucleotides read TGTGCCAGCAGCCTCACAGTAGGAAACACCATATATTTT. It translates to CASSLTVGNTIYF.

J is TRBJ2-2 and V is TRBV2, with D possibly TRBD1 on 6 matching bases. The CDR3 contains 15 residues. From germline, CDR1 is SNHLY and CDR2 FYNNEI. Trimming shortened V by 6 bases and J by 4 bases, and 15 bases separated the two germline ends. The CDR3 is CASSPLGTSTGELFF. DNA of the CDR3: TGTGCCAGCAGCCCCCTCGGGACATCCACCGGGGAGCTGTTTTTT.

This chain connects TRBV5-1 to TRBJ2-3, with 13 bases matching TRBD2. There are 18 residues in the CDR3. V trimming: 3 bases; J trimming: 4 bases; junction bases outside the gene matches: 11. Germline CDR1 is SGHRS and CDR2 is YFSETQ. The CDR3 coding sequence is TGCGCCAGCAGCTATGGACTAGCGGGGGTTAGTCGGGCAGATACGCAGTATTTT. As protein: CASSYGLAGVSRADTQYF.

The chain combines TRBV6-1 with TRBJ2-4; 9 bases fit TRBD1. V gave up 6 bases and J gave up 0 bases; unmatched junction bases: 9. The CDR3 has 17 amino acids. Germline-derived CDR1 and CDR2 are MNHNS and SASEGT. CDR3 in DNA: TGTGCCAGCAGCGAACAGGGGGCTGCTGGAGCCAAAAACATTCAGTACTTC. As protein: CASSEQGAAGAKNIQYF.

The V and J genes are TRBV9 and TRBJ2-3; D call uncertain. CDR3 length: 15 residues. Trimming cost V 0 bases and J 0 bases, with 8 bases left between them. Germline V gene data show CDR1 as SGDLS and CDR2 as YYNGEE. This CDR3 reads CASSVGWSSTDTQYF. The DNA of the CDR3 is TGTGCCAGCAGCGTAGGGTGGAGTAGCACAGATACGCAGTATTTT.

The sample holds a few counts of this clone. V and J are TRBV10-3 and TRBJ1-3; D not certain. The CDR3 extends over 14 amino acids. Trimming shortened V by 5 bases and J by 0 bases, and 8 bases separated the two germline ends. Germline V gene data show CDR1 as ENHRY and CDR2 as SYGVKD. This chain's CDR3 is CAISQTGSGNTIYF. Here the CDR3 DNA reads TGTGCCATCAGTCAAACGGGCTCTGGAAACACCATATATTTT.

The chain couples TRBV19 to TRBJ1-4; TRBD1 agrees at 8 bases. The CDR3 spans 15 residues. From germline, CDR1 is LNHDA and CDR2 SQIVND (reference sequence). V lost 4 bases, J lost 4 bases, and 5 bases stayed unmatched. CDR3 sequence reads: CASSTDRGLNEKLFF. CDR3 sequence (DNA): TGTGCCAGTAGTACAGACAGGGGTCTTAATGAAAAACTGTTTTTT.

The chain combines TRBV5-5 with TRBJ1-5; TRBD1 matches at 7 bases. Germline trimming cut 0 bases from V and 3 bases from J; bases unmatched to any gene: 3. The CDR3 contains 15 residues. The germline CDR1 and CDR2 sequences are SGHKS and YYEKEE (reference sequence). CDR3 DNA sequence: TGTGCCAGCAGCTTGGGACAGGGTATCAATCAGCCCCAGCATTTT. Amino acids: CASSLGQGINQPQHF.

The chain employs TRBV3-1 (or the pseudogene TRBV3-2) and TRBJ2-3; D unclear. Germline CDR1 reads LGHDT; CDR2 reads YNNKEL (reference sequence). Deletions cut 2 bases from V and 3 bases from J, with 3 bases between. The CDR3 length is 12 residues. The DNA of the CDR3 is TGTGCCAGCAGCCAATCAACAGATACGCAGTATTTT. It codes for CASSQSTDTQYF.

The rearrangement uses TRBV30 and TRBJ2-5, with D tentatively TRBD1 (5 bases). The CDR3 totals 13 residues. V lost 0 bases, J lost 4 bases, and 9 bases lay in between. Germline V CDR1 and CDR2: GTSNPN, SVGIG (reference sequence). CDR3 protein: CAWSVRVRETQYF. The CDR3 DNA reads TGTGCCTGGAGTGTCAGGGTTCGAGAGACCCAGTACTTC.

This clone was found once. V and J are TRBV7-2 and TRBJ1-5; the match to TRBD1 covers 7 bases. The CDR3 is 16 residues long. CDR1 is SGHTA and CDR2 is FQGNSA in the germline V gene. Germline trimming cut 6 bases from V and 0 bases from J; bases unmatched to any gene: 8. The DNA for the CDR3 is TGTGCCAGCAGTAGGGACAGACTCCATAGCAATCAGCCCCAGCATTTT. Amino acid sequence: CASSRDRLHSNQPQHF.

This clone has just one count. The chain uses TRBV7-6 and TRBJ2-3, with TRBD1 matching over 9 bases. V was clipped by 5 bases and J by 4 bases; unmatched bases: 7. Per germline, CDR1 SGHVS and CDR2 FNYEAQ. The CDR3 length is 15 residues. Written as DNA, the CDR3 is TGTGCCAGCAGCCGCCGGGACAGGGTCGCAGATACGCAGTATTTT. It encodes CASSRRDRVADTQYF.

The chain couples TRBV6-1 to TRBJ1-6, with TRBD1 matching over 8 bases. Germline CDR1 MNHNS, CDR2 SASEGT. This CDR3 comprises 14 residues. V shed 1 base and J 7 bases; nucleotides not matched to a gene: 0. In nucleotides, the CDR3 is TGTGCCAGCAGTGAAGGACAGGGGAATTCACCCCTCCACTTT. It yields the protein CASSEGQGNSPLHF.

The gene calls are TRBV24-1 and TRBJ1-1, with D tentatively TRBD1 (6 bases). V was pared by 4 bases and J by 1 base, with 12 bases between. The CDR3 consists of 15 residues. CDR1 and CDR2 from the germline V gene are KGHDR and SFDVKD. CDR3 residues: CATSERGQSNTEAFF. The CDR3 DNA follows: TGTGCCACCAGTGAGCGCGGACAGTCGAACACTGAAGCTTTCTTT.

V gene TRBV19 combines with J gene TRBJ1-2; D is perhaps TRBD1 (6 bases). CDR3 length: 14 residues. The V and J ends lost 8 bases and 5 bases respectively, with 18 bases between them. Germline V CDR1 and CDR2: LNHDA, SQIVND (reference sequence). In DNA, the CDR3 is TGTGCCAGTTCTACAGGGCTAATGCGTTATGGCTACACCTTC. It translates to CASSTGLMRYGYTF.